The sequence of this T cell receptor (beta chain) was determined in a study of blood T cell dynamics during melanoma immunotherapy. Whole-study context: Standard first-line treatment here was pembrolizumab or nivolumab plus ipilimumab in metastatic melanoma. Study-level findings and limits: Whether repertoire-driving clones were melanoma-specific could not be determined.

DNA loading was fixed at around 0.35 ug for all bulk PBMC samples. Libraries were prepared by immunoSEQ multiplex PCR; TCRdb keeps only in-frame clonotypes and omits some of them. The sample shows approximately 28,000 clones, over 80% of them seen only once. Points on this clone: Its antigen remains unknown.

Time point given: week 3, after first cycle of checkpoint inhibitor. Patients had no prior systemic cancer treatment, immunosuppressants or other active cancers. The material was blood, obtained from a patient treated with checkpoint blockade. The clonotype originates from a human donor with melanoma.

DNA for the CDR3: TGTGCCAGCAGCCTAGGAAGCCGGGACTACACAGATACGCAGTATTTT. Its translation is CASSLGSRDYTDTQYF. The rearrangement uses TRBV14 and TRBJ2-3; 7 bases line up with TRBD2. V lost 4 bases to trimming and J lost 2 bases; unmatched junction nucleotides: 9. Germline assignment: CDR1 SGHDN and CDR2 FVKESK. The CDR3 covers 16 residues.